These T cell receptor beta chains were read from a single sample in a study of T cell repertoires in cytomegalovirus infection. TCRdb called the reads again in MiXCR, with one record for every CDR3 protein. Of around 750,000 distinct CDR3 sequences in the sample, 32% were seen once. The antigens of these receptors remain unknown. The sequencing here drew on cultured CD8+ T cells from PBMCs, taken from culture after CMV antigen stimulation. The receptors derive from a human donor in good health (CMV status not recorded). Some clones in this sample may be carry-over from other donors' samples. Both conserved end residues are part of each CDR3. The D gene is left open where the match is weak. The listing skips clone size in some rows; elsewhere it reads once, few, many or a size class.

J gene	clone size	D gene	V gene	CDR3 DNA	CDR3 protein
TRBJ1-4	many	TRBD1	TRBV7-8	TGTGCCAGCAGCACCCCAGACAGGGAGGATGAAAAACTGTTTTTT	CASSTPDREDEKLFF
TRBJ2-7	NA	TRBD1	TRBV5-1	TGCGCCAGCAGCCCCTCGGGACAGGACCTCTACGAGCAGTACTTC	CASSPSGQDLYEQYF
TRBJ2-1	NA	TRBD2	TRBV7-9	TGTGCCAGCAGCGGAGGGACTAGCAAGTACAATGAGCAGTTCTTC	CASSGGTSKYNEQFF
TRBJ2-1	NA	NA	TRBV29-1	TGCAGCGTTGAAGTGGCACCGGGATATGAGCAGTTCTTC	CSVEVAPGYEQFF
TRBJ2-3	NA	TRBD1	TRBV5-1	TGCGCCAGCAGCTTGGAGGGACAGATGACAGATACGCAGTATTTT	CASSLEGQMTDTQYF
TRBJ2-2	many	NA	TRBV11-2	TGTGCCAGCAGCTTGGGCCGCTACACCGGGGAGCTGTTTTTT	CASSLGRYTGELFF
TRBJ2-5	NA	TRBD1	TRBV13	TGTGCCAGCAGTCCTAGGCCAGGGGGCCGCGAGACCCAGTACTTC	CASSPRPGGRETQYF
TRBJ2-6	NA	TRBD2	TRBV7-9	TGTGCCAGCAGCTTAGATTCTCGGGGGGCTGGGGCCAACGTCCTGACTTTC	CASSLDSRGAGANVLTF
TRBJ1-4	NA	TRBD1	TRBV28	TGTGCCAGCAGTGCCTGGGACAGGGGCGAGGAACTGTTTTTT	CASSAWDRGEELFF
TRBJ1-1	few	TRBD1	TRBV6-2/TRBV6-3	TGTGCCAGCAGTAGATCCGGGACAGGGGGCCTATCCGGCACTGAAGCTTTCTTT	CASSRSGTGGLSGTEAFF
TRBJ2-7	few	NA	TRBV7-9	TGTGCCAGCAGCCTCGAACACGGAAGGTACTTC	CASSLEHGRYF
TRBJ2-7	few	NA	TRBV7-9	TGTGCCAGCAGCCACCGGGACTGGGCCTACGAGCAGTACTTC	CASSHRDWAYEQYF
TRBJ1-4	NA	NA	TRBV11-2	TGTGCCAGCAGCTTAGGCGCCGACAGTGTAAATGAAAAACTGTTTTTT	CASSLGADSVNEKLFF
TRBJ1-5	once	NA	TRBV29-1	TGCAGCGTTGAAGGAAGGGGACCTGATCAGCCCCAGCATTTT	CSVEGRGPDQPQHF
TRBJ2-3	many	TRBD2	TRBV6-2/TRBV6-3	TGTGCCAGCCATCCTCTAGCGGACCGGGGAGATACGCAGTATTTT	CASHPLADRGDTQYF
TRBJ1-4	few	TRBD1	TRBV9	TGTGCCAGCAGCCCAGGAGGGAATATGGGACAGTTTAATGAAAAACTGTTTTTT	CASSPGGNMGQFNEKLFF
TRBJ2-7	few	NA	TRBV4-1	TGCGCCAGCAGCCAAGAAATGGTCAATTGGGAGCAGTACTTC	CASSQEMVNWEQYF
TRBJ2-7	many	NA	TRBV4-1	TGCGCCAGCAGCCCCTCCGGGACTGGCTCCTACGAGCAGTACTTC	CASSPSGTGSYEQYF
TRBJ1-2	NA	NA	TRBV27	TGTGCCAGCAGTTTAAAGGGTCGTCAGGCTGATGGCTACACCTTC	CASSLKGRQADGYTF
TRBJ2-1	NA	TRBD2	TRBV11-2	TGTGCCAGCAGCTTGAGCGGGGGGACATCCAATGAGCAGTTCTTC	CASSLSGGTSNEQFF
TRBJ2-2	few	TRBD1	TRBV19	TGTGCCAGTAGTACGCCGGGACAGGGGACGGACACCGGGGAGCTGTTTTTT	CASSTPGQGTDTGELFF
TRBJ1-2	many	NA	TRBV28	TGTGCCAGCACCCTAGGGGTAGGCTATGGCTACACCTTC	CASTLGVGYGYTF
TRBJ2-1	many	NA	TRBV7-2	TGTGCCAGCAGCTTAGGGGACACATACAATGAGCAGTTCTTC	CASSLGDTYNEQFF
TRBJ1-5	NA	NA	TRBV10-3	TGTGCCATCAGTGATGTGGGATCCTATAGCAATCAGCCCCAGCATTTT	CAISDVGSYSNQPQHF
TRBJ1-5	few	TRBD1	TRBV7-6	TGTGCCAGCAGCCCGGGACAGGACGCCAATCAGCCCCAGCATTTT	CASSPGQDANQPQHF
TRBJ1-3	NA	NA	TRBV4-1	TGCGCCAGCAGCCAAGCTCTCGAGAACGCCATATATTTT	CASSQALENAIYF
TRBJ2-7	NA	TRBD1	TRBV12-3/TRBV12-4	TGTGCCAGCAGTCCGGGACAGGAAACCTACGAGCAGTACTTC	CASSPGQETYEQYF
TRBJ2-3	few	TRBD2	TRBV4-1	TGCGCCAGCAGCCCACTAGCGGGGGGGCCGGATACGCAGTATTTT	CASSPLAGGPDTQYF
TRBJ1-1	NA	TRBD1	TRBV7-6	TGTGCCAGCAGCTTAGGAGTAGGGGGCAAGGGGACTGAAGCTTTCTTT	CASSLGVGGKGTEAFF